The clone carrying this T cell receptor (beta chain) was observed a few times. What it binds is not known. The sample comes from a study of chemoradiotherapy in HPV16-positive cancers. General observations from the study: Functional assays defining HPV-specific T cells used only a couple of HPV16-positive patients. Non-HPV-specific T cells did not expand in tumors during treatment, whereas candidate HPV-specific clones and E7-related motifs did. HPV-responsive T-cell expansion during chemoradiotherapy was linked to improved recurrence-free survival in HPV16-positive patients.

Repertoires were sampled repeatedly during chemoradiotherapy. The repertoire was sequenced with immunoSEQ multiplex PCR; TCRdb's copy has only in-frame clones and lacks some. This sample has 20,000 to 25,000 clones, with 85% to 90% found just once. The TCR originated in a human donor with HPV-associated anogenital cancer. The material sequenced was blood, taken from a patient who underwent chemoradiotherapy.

This CDR3 reads CASSPSGRLTTGQPQHF. CDR3 nucleotides: TGTGCCAGCTCACCCTCCGGGCGGCTAACTACCGGTCAGCCCCAGCATTTT. The chain links TRBV18 to TRBJ1-5; D is unresolved. This CDR3 contains 17 residues. The V and J ends lost 3 bases and 6 bases respectively, with 21 bases between them. Per the germline V gene, CDR1 is KGHSH and CDR2 is LQKENI.